Shown below are 19 T cell receptor beta chains from a single sample sequenced in a study of blood T cell repertoires in COVID-19. The data were produced by immunoSEQ multiplex PCR, yet TCRdb's version contains in-frame clones alone and is incomplete. Of some 96,000 clones in the sample, less than 85% were seen once. The sample taken for sequencing was peripheral blood. These receptors originate from a human donor in a cohort sampled during active COVID-19.

The gene calls are TRBV15 and TRBJ1-5; no firm D call. Germline assignment: CDR1 LNHNV and CDR2 YYDKDF (reference sequence). Deletions cut 1 base from V and 4 bases from J, with 8 bases between. The CDR3 covers 14 residues. CDR3 residues: CATSRAGRNQPQHF. The CDR3 DNA is TGTGCCACCAGCAGAGCCGGCAGGAATCAGCCCCAGCATTTT.

The chain uses TRBV12-5 and TRBJ2-2, with 9 positions matching TRBD1. This CDR3 comprises 16 residues. CDR1 and CDR2 (germline): LGHNT, FRNRAP. After removal of 3 bases from V and 2 bases from J, the junction contained 4 bases not matched to a gene. The CDR3 DNA follows: TGTGCTAGTGGTTTCGGACAGGGGATAAACACCGGGGAGCTGTTTTTT. As protein: CASGFGQGINTGELFF.

The chain carries TRBV5-4 and TRBJ2-7; the D is unclear. The CDR3 is made up of 15 amino acids. In germline, CDR1 is SGHNT, CDR2 YYREEE (reference sequence). V lost 0 bases, J lost 7 bases, and 17 bases lay in between. DNA of the CDR3: TGTGCCAGCAGCTTGGGTGTAGCCAGTTCGAGTGAGCAGTACTTC. Its translation: CASSLGVASSSEQYF.

This clone was observed a single time. This chain links TRBV2 with TRBJ2-7; D is possibly TRBD2 (5 bases). Trimming took off 6 bases at V and 3 bases at J, with 9 bases between the two ends. The V gene's germline CDR1 is SNHLY and CDR2 FYNNEI. CDR3 size: 12 residues. CDR3 in amino acids: CASRRGGYEQYF. The CDR3 DNA is TGTGCCAGCAGACGGGGTGGCTACGAGCAGTACTTC.

The genes are TRBV28 and TRBJ1-1, with TRBD1 matching 12 bases. This CDR3 comprises 19 residues. CDR1 and CDR2 (germline): MDHEN, SYDVKM. V was pared by 2 bases and J by 1 base, with 11 bases of the junction left unmatched. The CDR3 is CASSLRRRGDRGPNTEAFF. The DNA of the CDR3 is TGTGCCAGCAGTTTAAGGCGTCGGGGGGACAGGGGGCCGAACACTGAAGCTTTCTTT.

The rearrangement joins TRBV19 to TRBJ2-3; 16 nucleotides line up with TRBD2. V was clipped by 4 bases and J by 4 bases; unmatched bases: 2. The germline CDR1 and CDR2 sequences are LNHDA and SQIVND (reference sequence). This CDR3 contains 16 residues. This CDR3 is CASSTGLAGGPDTQYF. The CDR3 nucleotides are TGTGCCAGTAGTACGGGACTAGCGGGGGGGCCAGATACGCAGTATTTT.

The chain carries TRBV4-1 and TRBJ2-2; D is unclear. There are 14 residues in the CDR3. V dropped 0 bases and J dropped 7 bases, with 9 bases sitting between them. The germline gives CDR1 MGHRA, CDR2 YSYEKL. CDR3 in amino acids: CASSQDSPGGELFF. Written as DNA, the CDR3 is TGCGCCAGCAGCCAAGATTCCCCGGGCGGGGAGCTGTTTTTT.

The sample holds a few counts of this clone. The V gene is TRBV5-6, the J gene TRBJ2-1; 8 bases align to TRBD1. CDR3 length equals 15 residues. Germline V gene lookup returns CDR1 SGHDT and CDR2 YYEEEE. J gave up 7 bases and V 3 bases, and 9 bases lay outside the gene matches. The CDR3 here is CASSSLDRDSNEQFF. CDR3 bases: TGTGCCAGCAGCTCTCTGGACAGGGATTCTAATGAGCAGTTCTTC.

This clone was counted once. The chain is built from TRBV5-1 and TRBJ2-2; D gene uncertain. Germline V lookup: CDR1 SGHRS, CDR2 YFSETQ. The CDR3 loop spans 13 amino acids. V shed 0 bases and J shed 4 bases, with 4 bases lying between them. CDR3 nucleotides: TGCGCCAGCAGCTTGGACAGCACCGGGGAGCTGTTTTTT. Residues: CASSLDSTGELFF.

This clone has more than one count but fewer than ten. The chain combines TRBV5-1 with TRBJ2-2; perhaps TRBD1 as D (6 bases). The CDR3 totals 16 residues. Germline CDR1 is SGHRS and CDR2 is YFSETQ. Between the trimmed V and J ends, which lost 4 bases and 1 base, there was a span of 14 bases. CDR3 coding DNA: TGCGCCAGCAGCGAGGCCCCGGGACAGAACACCGGGGAGCTGTTTTTT. This encodes CASSEAPGQNTGELFF.

J is TRBJ2-3 and V is TRBV9, with TRBD2 matching 10 bases. Per the germline V gene, CDR1 is SGDLS and CDR2 is YYNGEE. J gave up 0 bases and V 3 bases, and 4 bases lay outside the gene matches. The CDR3 length is 16 residues. The chain's CDR3 is CASSAGTSESTDTQYF. CDR3 sequence (DNA): TGTGCCAGCAGCGCCGGGACTAGCGAGAGCACAGATACGCAGTATTTT.

The chain recombines TRBV5-1 with TRBJ1-2; 10 bases are a match to TRBD1. CDR1 and CDR2 from the germline V gene are SGHRS and YFSETQ. The V gene end was trimmed by 4 bases and the J gene end by 11 bases; junction bases not matched to a gene: 8. There are 13 residues in the CDR3. This CDR3 reads CASSMGQGPGYTF. The CDR3 DNA reads as TGCGCCAGCAGCATGGGACAGGGGCCGGGATACACCTTC.

The CDR3, as DNA: TGTGCCAGCAGTTTAAGAGAGACAAGGAGCACAGATACGCAGTATTTT. It is translated as CASSLRETRSTDTQYF. The V gene is TRBV27, the J gene TRBJ2-3; unclear D gene. The CDR3 loop spans 16 amino acids. Germline V gene lookup returns CDR1 MNHEY and CDR2 SMNVEV (reference sequence). Trimming stripped 2 bases from V and 0 bases from J, with 12 bases between.

This clone was seen more than once but under ten times. The gene calls are TRBV7-8 and TRBJ1-5; D is possibly TRBD1 (5 bases). In germline, CDR1 is SGHVS, CDR2 FQNEAQ. Trimming cost V 7 bases and J 2 bases, with 21 bases left between them. The CDR3 extends over 17 amino acids. The CDR3 DNA sequence: TGTGCCAGCACCGTTAGGGCTCGGGGGAACGGCAATCAGCCCCAGCATTTT. This sequence encodes CASTVRARGNGNQPQHF.

The genes are TRBV7-2 and TRBJ1-6; D call uncertain. Germline assignment: CDR1 SGHTA and CDR2 FQGNSA. The CDR3 loop spans 16 amino acids. V was shortened by 0 bases and J by 7 bases, with 13 bases between the two germline ends. The CDR3 loop is CASSLALRVENSPLHF. The CDR3 DNA reads TGTGCCAGCAGCTTAGCCTTGAGGGTAGAGAATTCACCCCTCCACTTT.

The CDR3 DNA sequence: TGTGCCAGCAGAGTTTCGGGAGGGGCGGGGCACTATGGCTACACCTTC. Translated, it gives CASRVSGGAGHYGYTF. This chain joins TRBV28 and TRBJ1-2, with D possibly TRBD1 on 5 matching bases. The V gene lost 6 bases and the J gene lost 3 bases, with 20 bases spanning the gap. The CDR3 runs 16 residues. Germline CDR1 is MDHEN and CDR2 is SYDVKM.

This chain uses TRBV7-2 with TRBJ2-6; TRBD2 matches 8 bases. Germline V gene data show CDR1 as SGHTA and CDR2 as FQGNSA. Unmatched junction bases numbered 7, after V lost 0 bases and J lost 0 bases. This CDR3 is 19 amino acids long. Here the CDR3 reads CASSLASRGANSGANVLTF. The CDR3 bases are TGTGCCAGCAGCTTAGCGTCGCGGGGGGCTAACTCTGGGGCCAACGTCCTGACTTTC.

This chain links TRBV19 with TRBJ1-1; tentatively, D is TRBD1 (6 bases). Germline lookup yields CDR1 LNHDA and CDR2 SQIVND (reference sequence). The V and J ends lost 5 bases and 5 bases respectively, with 15 bases between them. The CDR3 spans 14 residues. As DNA, the CDR3 is TGTGCCAGTAGTCGCGAAACAGGGAGAACTGAAGCTTTCTTT. Amino acid sequence: CASSRETGRTEAFF. Using reference TRBV19 and TRBJ1-1 for the parts outside the CDR3, the full variable domain is DGGITQSPKYLFRKEGQNVTLSCEQNLNHDAMYWYRQDPGQGLRLIYYSQIVNDFQKGDIAEGYSVSREKKESFPLTVTSAQKNPTAFYLCASSRETGRTEAFFGQGTRLTVV.

The rearrangement joins TRBV5-6 to TRBJ1-6; D gene uncertain. Per the germline V gene, CDR1 is SGHDT and CDR2 is YYEEEE. The CDR3 runs 16 residues. V gave up 3 bases and J gave up 8 bases, with 18 bases separating them. This CDR3 is CASSSSSGGLDSPLHF. The CDR3 DNA is TGTGCCAGCAGCTCCTCCTCGGGAGGGCTCGATTCACCCCTCCACTTT.